These T cell receptor beta chains were read from a single sample in a study of blood T cell repertoires in COVID-19. Clones were read by immunoSEQ multiplex PCR, and TCRdb kept only the in-frame ones, dropping some. In the table there are a few hundred thousand clones, about 85% of which are singletons. The source material was peripheral blood. The source is a man aged 18 to 35 with active or convalescent COVID-19. The CDR3 runs from the conserved cysteine through the conserved F or W. The order of the fields is V gene, J gene, CDR3 protein.

V: TRBV2; J: TRBJ1-6; CDR3: CASTSTGLESPLHF
V: TRBV6-5; J: TRBJ1-4; CDR3: CASSYLQSNEKLFF
V: TRBV7-9; J: TRBJ1-6; CDR3: CASSLDSYNSPLHF
V: TRBV5-1; J: TRBJ2-2; CDR3: CASSLRQGQDTGELFF
V: TRBV5-6; J: TRBJ1-2; CDR3: CASSLVGTGVGYTF
V: TRBV7-2; J: TRBJ1-1; CDR3: CASSPLTGSGTEAFF
V: TRBV27; J: TRBJ1-6; CDR3: CASRTSFGDYNSPLHF
V: TRBV6-2/TRBV6-3; J: TRBJ2-7; CDR3: CASRPGTGGTFLSSEQYF
V: TRBV19; J: TRBJ2-1; CDR3: CASTQYNEQFF
V: TRBV4-2; J: TRBJ2-5; CDR3: CASSQESPGAGWTQYF
V: TRBV5-1; J: TRBJ2-7; CDR3: CASSLQGAGYEQYF
V: TRBV5-6; J: TRBJ1-1; CDR3: CASSTSRVWRGTEAFF
V: TRBV7-2; J: TRBJ2-1; CDR3: CASRRHQGAEGGNEQFF
V: TRBV7-9; J: TRBJ2-7; CDR3: CASSQWAGFYEQYF
V: TRBV7-3; J: TRBJ2-1; CDR3: CASSLRGNEQFF
V: TRBV6-5; J: TRBJ2-7; CDR3: CASSYFRGYGYEQYF
V: TRBV30; J: TRBJ2-7; CDR3: CAWSSSTLNEQYF
V: TRBV7-3; J: TRBJ1-2; CDR3: CASSPVNQGQAGGYTF
V: TRBV5-8; J: TRBJ2-7; CDR3: CASSLFRAYEQYF
V: TRBV28; J: TRBJ2-2; CDR3: CASTLLGGVVRTGELFF
V: TRBV28; J: TRBJ2-7; CDR3: CASSWTKYNEQYF
V: TRBV7-3; J: TRBJ2-1; CDR3: CASSLRAGRLGDEQFF
V: TRBV25-1; J: TRBJ1-2; CDR3: CASSGPQTGGYGYTF
V: TRBV7-3; J: TRBJ2-7; CDR3: CASSPSGGHTYEQYF
V: TRBV2; J: TRBJ2-7; CDR3: CASSGPGQGAYEQYF
V: TRBV5-1; J: TRBJ2-3; CDR3: CASSYGQGDTQYF
V: TRBV7-3; J: TRBJ2-6; CDR3: CASSGSTQLGANVLTF
V: TRBV6-2/TRBV6-3; J: TRBJ2-1; CDR3: CASSYGTSGRVPRSYNEQFF
V: TRBV7-9; J: TRBJ2-7; CDR3: CASSPGLGGEQYF
V: TRBV11-1; J: TRBJ2-5; CDR3: CASRRTGGMETQYF
V: TRBV15; J: TRBJ2-5; CDR3: CATSRDRGIGETQYF
V: TRBV2; J: TRBJ1-5; CDR3: CASSGTGGYQPQHF
V: TRBV20-1; J: TRBJ1-6; CDR3: CSASPAGRENSPLHF
V: TRBV29-1; J: TRBJ1-2; CDR3: CSGYGQDGYTF
V: TRBV5-1; J: TRBJ1-1; CDR3: CASSFRTGGAEAFF
V: TRBV7-2; J: TRBJ2-2; CDR3: CASTLGPGAGGELFF
V: TRBV6-5; J: TRBJ2-7; CDR3: CASRGLADNYEQYF
V: TRBV7-6; J: TRBJ2-7; CDR3: CASSWGGESYEQYF
V: TRBV9; J: TRBJ2-3; CDR3: CASSVLSGNPDTQYF
V: TRBV4-3; J: TRBJ2-3; CDR3: CASSQGQGATQYF
V: TRBV9; J: TRBJ2-1; CDR3: CASSVEGGSSGGAHEQFF
V: TRBV7-3; J: TRBJ1-2; CDR3: CASSPAGGANYGYTF
V: TRBV9; J: TRBJ1-4; CDR3: CASSVGQGGNEKLFF
V: TRBV11-2; J: TRBJ1-2; CDR3: CASSSFTGVGYTF
V: TRBV5-6; J: TRBJ2-1; CDR3: CASSLVVPSSYNEQFF
V: TRBV19; J: TRBJ2-1; CDR3: CASNLAAGGDEQFF
V: TRBV19; J: TRBJ2-1; CDR3: CASSIGDRVGNEQFF
V: TRBV5-8; J: TRBJ1-2; CDR3: CASSARTRNYGYTF
V: TRBV25-1; J: TRBJ2-7; CDR3: CASSEKETDYEQYF
V: TRBV3-1/TRBV3-2; J: TRBJ2-1; CDR3: CASSFRSTSGINEQFF
V: TRBV28; J: TRBJ1-1; CDR3: CASSRPDRGPNTEAFF
V: TRBV7-8; J: TRBJ2-1; CDR3: CASSLARRRAYNEQFF
V: TRBV27; J: TRBJ2-1; CDR3: CASNMGAGVVSYNEQFF
V: TRBV19; J: TRBJ1-1; CDR3: CASSKVRDSTSNTEAFF